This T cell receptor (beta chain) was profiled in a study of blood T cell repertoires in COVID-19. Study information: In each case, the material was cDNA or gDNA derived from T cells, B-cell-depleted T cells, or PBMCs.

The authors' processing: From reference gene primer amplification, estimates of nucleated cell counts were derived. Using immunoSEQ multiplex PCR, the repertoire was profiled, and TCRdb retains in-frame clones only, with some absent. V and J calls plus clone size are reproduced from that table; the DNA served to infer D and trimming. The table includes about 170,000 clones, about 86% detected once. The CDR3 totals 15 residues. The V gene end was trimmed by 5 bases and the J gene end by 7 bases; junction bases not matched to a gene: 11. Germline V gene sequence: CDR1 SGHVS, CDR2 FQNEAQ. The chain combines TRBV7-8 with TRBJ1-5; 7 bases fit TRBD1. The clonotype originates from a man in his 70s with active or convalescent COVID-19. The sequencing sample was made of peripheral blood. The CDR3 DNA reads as TGTGCCAGCAGCCGTACGACAGGGAGTAGCCAGCCCCAGCATTTT. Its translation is CASSRTTGSSQPQHF.